This T cell receptor beta chain came from a study of blood T cells in healthy people across ages. Combining a sample-barcoded 5' primer with a J-beta primer mix, a second PCR ran for roughly 7 to 11 cycles. From the 5' RACE reads, TCRdb called clonotypes with MiXCR, one entry per CDR3 protein. The sample lists about 930,000 distinct CDR3 sequences, roughly 29% occurring once. This CDR3 contains 14 residues. This sample was also put to use in a study of T cells of mothers and their children.

Specimen: blood. This receptor was obtained from a woman in her forties in good health. The V call is TRBV21-1, the J call TRBJ2-5; no DNA check was done on the table's D call, TRBD1. TRBV21-1 is flagged as a pseudogene. The CDR3 region has the DNA TGTGCCAGCAGCTCGCAAGGACAGGGGGAGACCCAGTACTTC. It specifies CASSSQGQGETQYF.